The 26 T cell receptor beta chains below were found in one sample sequenced in a study of circulating and synovial CD4+ cells in juvenile arthritis. TCRdb keeps only in-frame clones here, not all; method: immunoSEQ multiplex PCR. The table includes 14,000 or so clones, approximately 88% detected once. Sequencing input: CD4+ T cells from synovial fluid. These receptors all stem from a human patient with juvenile idiopathic arthritis. Some clones in this sample may be carry-over from other donors' samples.

The chain is built from TRBV27 and TRBJ2-3; D is uncertain. Germline V gives CDR1 MNHEY, CDR2 SMNVEV (reference sequence). V was clipped by 5 bases and J by 1 base, with 7 bases between them. This CDR3 has 13 residues. CDR3 DNA sequence: TGTGCCAGCAGTCCCCTACGCACAGATACGCAGTATTTT. The encoded protein is CASSPLRTDTQYF.

The chain joins TRBV19 to TRBJ2-5; unclear D gene. Trimming pared 6 bases from V and 1 base from J, leaving 12 bases between. The CDR3 length is 14 residues. CDR1 is LNHDA, CDR2 SQIVND, per germline (reference sequence). The CDR3 loop is CASRGVGGQETQYF. For the CDR3, the DNA is TGTGCCAGTAGAGGAGTGGGTGGCCAAGAGACCCAGTACTTC.

This chain links TRBV4-1 with TRBJ1-1; D is undetermined. This CDR3 has 14 amino acids. Germline lookup yields CDR1 MGHRA and CDR2 YSYEKL. The ends were cut back, 0 bases at V and 9 bases at J, with 14 bases in the middle. DNA of the CDR3: TGCGCCAGCAGCCAAGATACCGGGGTTGCGAAAGCTTTCTTT. Its translation: CASSQDTGVAKAFF.

The chain uses TRBV28 and TRBJ1-2; possibly TRBD1 for D (6 bases). Trimming shortened V by 4 bases and J by 8 bases, and 17 bases separated the two germline ends. The CDR3 loop spans 14 amino acids. Germline CDR1 MDHEN, CDR2 SYDVKM. The CDR3 here is CASSSGDNAKGYTF. The CDR3 coding sequence is TGTGCCAGCAGTTCCGGGGACAATGCTAAAGGCTACACCTTC.

The rearrangement links TRBV30 to TRBJ1-1; 7 bases fit TRBD1. Germline-derived CDR1 and CDR2 are GTSNPN and SVGIG (reference sequence). V shed 0 bases and J 7 bases; nucleotides not matched to a gene: 8. The CDR3 sequence is 14 residues long. The CDR3 region has the DNA TGTGCCTGGAGTGTACGGGACAGATTTATTGAAGCTTTCTTT. Amino acid sequence: CAWSVRDRFIEAFF.

The chain is built from TRBV2 and TRBJ2-2; D is possibly TRBD1 (6 bases). The germline V gene encodes CDR1 SNHLY and CDR2 FYNNEI. The V gene lost 7 bases and the J gene lost 3 bases, with 18 bases spanning the gap. This CDR3 contains 16 residues. CDR3 nucleotides: TGTGCCAGCATTAGCTTGGGACACTCCGACACCGGGGAGCTGTTTTTT. Protein sequence: CASISLGHSDTGELFF.

This chain joins TRBV19 and TRBJ1-5; D might be TRBD1 (6 bases). The germline V gene encodes CDR1 LNHDA and CDR2 SQIVND (reference sequence). With 3 bases removed from V and 5 bases from J, the gap between germline ends came to 14 bases. The CDR3 has 15 residues. CDR3 bases: TGTGCCAGTAGTATTGGACAGAGTATGTATCAGCCCCAGCATTTT. It encodes CASSIGQSMYQPQHF.

The J gene is TRBJ2-7, the V gene TRBV6-6; the match to TRBD1 covers 9 bases. This CDR3 is built from 15 residues. V was pared by 6 bases and J by 3 bases, with 9 bases of the junction left unmatched. From germline, CDR1 is MNHNY and CDR2 SVGAGI (reference sequence). Here the CDR3 reads CASSRTGEGGYEQYF. The CDR3 nucleotides read TGTGCCAGCAGCCGGACAGGGGAGGGGGGCTACGAGCAGTACTTC.

The rearrangement joins TRBV7-2 to TRBJ2-2, with D tentatively TRBD1 (5 bases). CDR3 length: 13 amino acids. Germline CDR1 reads SGHTA; CDR2 reads FQGNSA. With 4 bases removed from V and 7 bases from J, the gap between germline ends came to 10 bases. In DNA, the CDR3 is TGTGCCAGCAGCTCCCAGGGTTACGGGGAGCTGTTTTTT. This gives the protein CASSSQGYGELFF.

This clone has a handful of counts. The chain joins TRBV4-2 to TRBJ2-1; TRBD2 agrees at 8 bases. CDR3 length: 22 residues. Trimming removed 0 bases from V and 0 bases from J; junction bases left unmatched: 19. CDR1 and CDR2 from the germline V gene are LGHNA and YNFKEQ. The CDR3 DNA sequence: TGTGCCAGCAGCCAAGACCACCCGGGTCTAGCGGGCCCAAGGAGCTCCTACAATGAGCAGTTCTTC. As protein: CASSQDHPGLAGPRSSYNEQFF.

This clone has just one count. The chain uses TRBV30 and TRBJ2-5; 8 nucleotides agree with TRBD2. The CDR3 is 14 amino acids. Germline CDR1 GTSNPN, CDR2 SVGIG (reference sequence). With V trimmed by 4 bases and J by 5 bases, 9 bases remained unmatched. CDR3: CAWNNRAGAETQYF. CDR3 nucleotide sequence: TGTGCCTGGAATAACCGAGCGGGAGCGGAGACCCAGTACTTC.

V is TRBV4-2 and J is TRBJ2-3; D is unresolved. V lost 4 bases and J 4 bases, leaving 9 bases between the germline ends. This CDR3 comprises 13 residues. Per germline, CDR1 LGHNA and CDR2 YNFKEQ. This CDR3 is CASSRFESDTQYF. The DNA of the CDR3 is TGTGCCAGCAGCCGCTTCGAGTCAGATACGCAGTATTTT.

V is TRBV5-1 and J is TRBJ1-3; a possible D gene is TRBD1 (6 bases). The CDR3 sequence is 15 residues long. The V gene's germline CDR1 is SGHRS and CDR2 YFSETQ. Trimming left V 1 base short and J 0 bases short, with 8 bases between. The CDR3 DNA reads as TGCGCCAGCAGCTTGACAGGGCCCTCTGGAAACACCATATATTTT. Its protein product is CASSLTGPSGNTIYF.

The chain is built from TRBV7-9 and TRBJ1-5, with TRBD1 as a possible D gene (5 bases). CDR1 SEHNR and CDR2 FQNEAQ come from the germline V gene (reference sequence). CDR3 size: 15 residues. Trimming shortened V by 4 bases and J by 2 bases, and 12 bases separated the two germline ends. CDR3 bases: TGTGCCAGCAGCTACGGGGGATCGCGCAATCAGCCCCAGCATTTT. This encodes CASSYGGSRNQPQHF.

This chain joins TRBV5-6 and TRBJ2-5; D might be TRBD2 (7 bases). The V gene's germline CDR1 is SGHDT and CDR2 YYEEEE. This CDR3 is built from 14 residues. Trimming took off 4 bases at V and 8 bases at J, with 18 bases between the two ends. CDR3 sequence: CASSRGGLSQTQYF. The DNA for the CDR3 is TGTGCCAGCAGCCGCGGGGGCCTCTCTCAAACCCAGTACTTC.

This chain connects TRBV6-5 to TRBJ2-7; D might be TRBD1 (5 bases). Germline CDR1 MNHEY, CDR2 SVGAGI. Trimming shortened V by 2 bases and J by 0 bases, and 11 bases separated the two germline ends. The CDR3 totals 15 residues. CDR3 sequence: CASSYVATASYEQYF. The CDR3 nucleotides are TGTGCCAGCAGTTACGTTGCGACAGCCTCCTACGAGCAGTACTTC.

The chain carries TRBV5-4 and TRBJ2-3; 11 nucleotides align to TRBD2. The CDR3 contains 15 residues. After removal of 0 bases from V and 6 bases from J, the junction contained 3 bases not matched to a gene. Germline loops: CDR1 SGHNT, CDR2 YYREEE (reference sequence). The CDR3 DNA is TGTGCCAGCAGCTTGGAACTAGCGGGGGCTGATACGCAGTATTTT. Translated, it gives CASSLELAGADTQYF.

J is TRBJ2-7 and V is TRBV6-5; D is perhaps TRBD1 (5 bases). V was trimmed by 6 bases and J by 6 bases, leaving 15 bases between them. Germline lookup yields CDR1 MNHEY and CDR2 SVGAGI. The length of the CDR3 is 13 residues. DNA of the CDR3: TGTGCCAGCAGCCCCCAAGGCCAGGGCGAGCAGTACTTC. Its translation is CASSPQGQGEQYF.

The table lists this clone with a few counts. The CDR3 sequence is CASTRRTTESGELFF. CDR3 DNA sequence: TGTGCCAGCACCCGCCGGACTACCGAGTCCGGGGAGCTGTTTTTT. This chain links TRBV9 with TRBJ2-2; possibly TRBD2 for D (6 bases). V gave up 6 bases and J gave up 6 bases, with 18 bases separating them. The CDR3 length is 15 residues. Germline CDR1 reads SGDLS; CDR2 reads YYNGEE.

This clone was recorded once. The rearrangement uses TRBV2 and TRBJ1-6, with unresolved D. Per the germline V gene, CDR1 is SNHLY and CDR2 is FYNNEI. The CDR3 sequence is 13 residues long. The V end was cut by 7 bases, the J end by 7 bases, with 11 bases between. The CDR3 reads CASNTAANSPLHF. The CDR3 DNA reads TGTGCCAGCAATACGGCGGCCAATTCACCCCTCCACTTT.

This chain links TRBV27 with TRBJ1-1; no reliable D call. V lost 3 bases, J lost 3 bases, and 8 bases lay in between. Germline CDR1 is MNHEY and CDR2 is SMNVEV (reference sequence). The CDR3 runs 13 residues. The CDR3 DNA reads as TGTGCCAGCAGTTTTCGCACAGACACTGAAGCTTTCTTT. Translated, it gives CASSFRTDTEAFF.

This chain connects TRBV7-6 to TRBJ1-4, with TRBD1 matching 8 bases. The trim removed 5 bases at V and 5 bases at J, leaving 10 bases unmatched. Germline V gives CDR1 SGHVS, CDR2 FNYEAQ. CDR3 length: 16 residues. In DNA form, the CDR3 reads TGTGCCAGCAGCAATAGGGTGGGGACAGGAAATGAAAAACTGTTTTTT. This codes for CASSNRVGTGNEKLFF.

The chain has TRBV30 and TRBJ1-2; possible D gene TRBD1, 5 bases. Trimming left V 0 bases short and J 5 bases short, with 13 bases between. This CDR3 has 14 amino acids. From germline, CDR1 is GTSNPN and CDR2 SVGIG (reference sequence). The CDR3 DNA is TGTGCCTGGAGTGTCGAGGGAGGGGCTTATGGCTACACCTTC. This gives the protein CAWSVEGGAYGYTF.

The J gene is TRBJ1-2, the V gene TRBV11-2, with 7 positions matching TRBD1. With 1 base clipped from V and 5 bases from J, the junction kept 4 bases outside the gene matches. Germline CDR1 is SGHAT and CDR2 is FQNNGV. CDR3 length: 14 residues. The CDR3 nucleotides are TGTGCCAGCAGCTTAGTTGAGACAGGGTATGGCTACACCTTC. Amino acid sequence: CASSLVETGYGYTF.

This clone was detected only once. The chain is built from TRBV5-1 and TRBJ2-3; D remains unclear. The CDR3 length is 13 residues. V was pared by 4 bases and J by 4 bases, with 10 bases between. Germline values: CDR1 SGHRS, CDR2 YFSETQ. CDR3 sequence (DNA): TGCGCCAGCAGCCCCACCTACGCAGATACGCAGTATTTT. Translated, it gives CASSPTYADTQYF. The entire variable domain, with the rest obtained from reference TRBV5-1 and TRBJ2-3, is as follows: KAGVTQTPRYLIKTRGQQVTLSCSPISGHRSVSWYQQTPGQGLQFLFEYFSETQRNKGNFPGRFSGRQFSNSRSEMNVSTLELGDSALYLCASSPTYADTQYFGPGTRLTVL.

This clone appeared a few times. V gene TRBV19 combines with J gene TRBJ2-2; D ambiguous. The CDR3 has 12 residues. Germline CDR1 LNHDA, CDR2 SQIVND (reference sequence). Trimming removed 9 bases from V and 6 bases from J, with 11 bases in between. This chain's CDR3 is CASKHNSGELFF. The CDR3 nucleotides are TGTGCCAGCAAACACAATTCCGGGGAGCTGTTTTTT.